This TCR beta chain was recorded in a study of graft-versus-host responses after intestinal transplantation. Study at large: Every transplant recipient was induced with anti-thymocyte globulin, then maintained on tacrolimus and steroids for two to four years. Study-level findings and limits: GvH clones were identified in recipient marrow, with some first appearing in ileum or blood. In patients with graft-donor T cell macrochimerism, allograft graft-versus-host to host-versus-graft clonal ratios were high.

Comment on this clone: Its antigen is currently unknown.

The V end lost 0 bases, the J end lost 8 bases, and 13 bases lay between the germline ends. The germline gives CDR1 MNHEY, CDR2 SMNVEV (reference sequence). This CDR3 has 14 amino acids. Here immunoSEQ multiplex PCR was the method, and the copy in TCRdb shows in-frame clones only, minus some. The sample includes tens of thousands of clones, 80% to 90% seen only once; the top ten take around 2.6%. This TCR derives from a human donor who received an intestinal transplant. Source: unstimulated CD8+ T cells sorted from spleen or lymph node cells, taken before intestinal transplant. This sequence joins TRBV27 and TRBJ1-1, with D possibly TRBD1 on 6 matching bases. CDR3 sequence (DNA): TGTGCCAGCAGTTTATCAGGGAGGGGGAGAGAAGCTTTCTTT. Residues: CASSLSGRGREAFF.